This T cell receptor (beta chain) was identified during a study of blood T cell repertoires in COVID-19. Study at large: Samples taken during acute and convalescent COVID-19 were collected in the United States, Italy and Spain. T cells, B-cell-depleted T cells, or PBMCs supplied cDNA or gDNA.

This clone was seen a few times. CDR1 and CDR2 (germline): LGHDT, YNNKEL (reference sequence). V gave up 2 bases and J gave up 5 bases, with 18 bases separating them. The CDR3 sequence is 16 residues long. Per the authors' pipeline: By means of reference gene primer amplification, nucleated cell counts were estimated. The method was immunoSEQ multiplex PCR; TCRdb's version includes in-frame clones alone and lacks a portion of them. For V, J and clone size, that table is used; D and trimming come from the DNA. This sample has around 150,000 clones, with roughly 74% found just once. Sequencing was carried out using peripheral blood. The receptor's source is a woman aged 80 or over with acute or convalescent COVID-19. This chain uses TRBV3-1 (or the pseudogene TRBV3-2) with TRBJ2-5, with D tentatively TRBD1 (6 bases). The CDR3 bases are TGTGCCAGCAGCCAATATAGAGGGGGTTGGACGGAGACCCAGTACTTC. It is translated as CASSQYRGGWTETQYF.